The clone carrying this T cell receptor (beta chain) was detected only a few times. Its antigen is currently unknown. The data originate from a study of CD8+CD57+ T cells in acquired aplastic anemia. Study overall: An average of around 3.5 ug of DNA was obtained from sorted CD4+ and CD8+ cells.

This CDR3 comprises 16 residues. Trimming cost V 0 bases and J 8 bases, with 17 bases left between them. The germline gives CDR1 GTSNPN, CDR2 SVGIG (reference sequence). For CDR3 and TCR beta VDJ profiling, genomic DNA was the template used. TCRdb re-analysed the reads in MiXCR, keeping a single row per CDR3 protein. The data show over 150,000 distinct CDR3 sequences, with roughly 63% seen just once and roughly 46% held by the top ten. All patients picked for sequencing had shown, by flow cytometry, an expansion of CD8+CD57+ cells. The study's findings and limits: CD8+ Simpson's diversity did not differ significantly between patients and controls. The number of CD8+ CDR3 sequences shared by patients and controls was approximately 31.

This chain joins TRBV30 and TRBJ1-6; possible D gene TRBD1, 6 bases. The sequence was collected from a human donor with aplastic anemia. Source material: sorted CD4+, CD8+, or CD8+CD57+ T cells (not recorded which) from PBMCs. CDR3 bases: TGTGCCTGGAGTGTACCGGACAGATATTTCTATTCACCCCTCCACTTT. This translates into CAWSVPDRYFYSPLHF. The full variable domain, rest sourced from reference TRBV30 and TRBJ1-6, is SQTIHQWPATLVQPVGSPLSLECTVEGTSNPNLYWYRQAAGRGLQLLFYSVGIGQISSEVPQNLSASRPQDRQFILSSKKLLLSDSGFYLCAWSVPDRYFYSPLHFGNGTRLTVT.